This TCR beta chain was retrieved from a study of OX40 agonist ivuxolimab in advanced cancers. Study-wide findings and caveats: At doses 0.1 to 3.0 mg/kg, CD4+ and CD8+ clones expanded. Average numbers of expanded clones were greater in CD8+ T cells than in CD4+.

The data were produced by immunoSEQ multiplex PCR, yet TCRdb's version contains in-frame clones alone and is incomplete. The sample contains about 41,000 clones, around four fifths of which appear only once. Note on this clone: The antigen is not known.

The clonotype comes from an adult with an advanced solid tumor such as melanoma, head and neck, liver or kidney cancer. Sample: CD4+ or CD8+ T cells sorted from blood, taken in a trial of the OX40 agonist ivuxolimab.

CDR3 in amino acids: CASSSWTGLGYTF. The CDR3, as DNA: TGTGCCAGCAGCTCCTGGACAGGGCTCGGCTACACCTTC. V usage is TRBV7-2 and J usage is TRBJ1-2; 8 nucleotides line up with TRBD1. CDR1 and CDR2 from the germline V gene are SGHTA and FQGNSA. The CDR3 consists of 13 residues. V was pared by 4 bases and J by 8 bases, with 6 bases of the junction left unmatched.